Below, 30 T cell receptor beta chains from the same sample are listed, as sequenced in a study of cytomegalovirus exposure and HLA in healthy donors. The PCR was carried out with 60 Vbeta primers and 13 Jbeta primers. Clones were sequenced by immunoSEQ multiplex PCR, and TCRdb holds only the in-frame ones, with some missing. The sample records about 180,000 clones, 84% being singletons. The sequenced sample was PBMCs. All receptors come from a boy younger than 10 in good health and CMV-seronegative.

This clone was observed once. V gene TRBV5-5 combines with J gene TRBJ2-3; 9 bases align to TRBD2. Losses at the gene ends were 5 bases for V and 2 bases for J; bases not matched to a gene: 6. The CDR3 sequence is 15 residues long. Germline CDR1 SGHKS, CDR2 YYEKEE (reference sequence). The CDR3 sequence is CASRAGTSYTDTQYF. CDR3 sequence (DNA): TGTGCCAGCAGGGCCGGGACTAGCTACACAGATACGCAGTATTTT.

CDR3 loop: CSVEDSLVYEQYF. In DNA, the CDR3 is TGCAGCGTTGAGGACAGCCTAGTCTACGAGCAGTACTTC. The chain has TRBV29-1 and TRBJ2-7, with TRBD1 as a possible D gene (6 bases). Trimming took off 3 bases at V and 3 bases at J, with 12 bases between the two ends. The CDR3 spans 13 residues. Germline V gene lookup returns CDR1 SQVTM and CDR2 ANQGSEA.

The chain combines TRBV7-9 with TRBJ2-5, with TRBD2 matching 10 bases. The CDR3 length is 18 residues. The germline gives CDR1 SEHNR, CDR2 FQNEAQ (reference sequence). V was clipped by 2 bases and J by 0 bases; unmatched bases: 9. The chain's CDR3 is CASSLIYRTSGDQETQYF. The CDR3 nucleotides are TGTGCCAGCAGCTTAATCTATCGGACTAGCGGAGACCAAGAGACCCAGTACTTC.

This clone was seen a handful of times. DNA of the CDR3: TGCAGCGTTATGGCAGAGCAGTACTTC. It specifies CSVMAEQYF. J is TRBJ2-7 and V is TRBV29-1; no clear D. This CDR3 has 9 residues. Germline V gene sequence: CDR1 SQVTM, CDR2 ANQGSEA. Trimming took off 5 bases at V and 7 bases at J, with 6 bases between the two ends.

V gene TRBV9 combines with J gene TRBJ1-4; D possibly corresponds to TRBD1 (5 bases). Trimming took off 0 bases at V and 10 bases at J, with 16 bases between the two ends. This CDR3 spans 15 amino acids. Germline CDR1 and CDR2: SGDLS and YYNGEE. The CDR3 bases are TGTGCCAGCAGCGTAGGGGGGGAGGGGCCCGGAAAACTGTTTTTT. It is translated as CASSVGGEGPGKLFF.

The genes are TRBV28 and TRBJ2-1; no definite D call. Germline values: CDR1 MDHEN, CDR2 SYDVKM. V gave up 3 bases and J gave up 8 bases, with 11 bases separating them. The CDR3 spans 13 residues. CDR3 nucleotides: TGTGCCAGCAGTTTTGCAGGTACAGATGAGCAGTTCTTC. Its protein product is CASSFAGTDEQFF.

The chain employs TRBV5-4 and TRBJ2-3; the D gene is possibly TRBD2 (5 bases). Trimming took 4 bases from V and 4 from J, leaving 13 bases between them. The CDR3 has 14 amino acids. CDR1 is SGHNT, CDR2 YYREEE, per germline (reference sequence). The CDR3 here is CASSEEGGADTQYF. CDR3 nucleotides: TGTGCCAGCAGCGAAGAGGGTGGCGCAGATACGCAGTATTTT.

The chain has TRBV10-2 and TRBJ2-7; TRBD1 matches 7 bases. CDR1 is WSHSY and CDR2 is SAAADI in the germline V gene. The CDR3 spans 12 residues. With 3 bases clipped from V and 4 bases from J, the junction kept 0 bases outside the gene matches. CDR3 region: CASSDRGYEQYF. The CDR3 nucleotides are TGCGCCAGCAGTGACAGGGGGTACGAGCAGTACTTC.

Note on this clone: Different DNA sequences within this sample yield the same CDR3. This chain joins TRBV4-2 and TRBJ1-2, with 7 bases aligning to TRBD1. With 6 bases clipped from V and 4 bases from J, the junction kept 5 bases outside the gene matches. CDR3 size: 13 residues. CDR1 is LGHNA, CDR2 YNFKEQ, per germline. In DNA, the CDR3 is TGTGCCAGCAGTCACAGGGGATTCTATGGCTACACCTTC. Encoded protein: CASSHRGFYGYTF.

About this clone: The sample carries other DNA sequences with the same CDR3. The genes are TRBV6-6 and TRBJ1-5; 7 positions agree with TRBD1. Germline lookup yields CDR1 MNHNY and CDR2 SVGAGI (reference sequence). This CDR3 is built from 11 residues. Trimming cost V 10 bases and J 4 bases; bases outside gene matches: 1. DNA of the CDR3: TGTGCCACAGGGGGGAATCAGCCCCAGCATTTT. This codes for CATGGNQPQHF.

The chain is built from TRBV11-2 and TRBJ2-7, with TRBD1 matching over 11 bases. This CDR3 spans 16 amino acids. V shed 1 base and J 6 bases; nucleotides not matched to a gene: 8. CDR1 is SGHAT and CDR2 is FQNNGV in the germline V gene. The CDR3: CASSLVRDRGFPEQYF. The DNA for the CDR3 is TGTGCCAGCAGCTTAGTCCGGGACAGGGGGTTTCCCGAGCAGTACTTC. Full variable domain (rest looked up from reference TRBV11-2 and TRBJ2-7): EAGVAQSPRYKIIEKRQSVAFWCNPISGHATLYWYQQILGQGPKLLIQFQNNGVVDDSQLPKDRFSAERLKGVDSTLKIQPAKLEDSAVYLCASSLVRDRGFPEQYFGPGTRLTVT.

For the CDR3, the DNA is TGTGCCAGCACCGCCGGACAGGGGGCGACTGGCTACACCTTC. Translated, it gives CASTAGQGATGYTF. The chain employs TRBV6-5 and TRBJ1-2, with TRBD1 matching over 11 bases. Germline V gene lookup returns CDR1 MNHEY and CDR2 SVGAGI. The CDR3 is 14 residues long. The V and J ends lost 7 bases and 7 bases, in that order; junction bases with no gene match: 8.

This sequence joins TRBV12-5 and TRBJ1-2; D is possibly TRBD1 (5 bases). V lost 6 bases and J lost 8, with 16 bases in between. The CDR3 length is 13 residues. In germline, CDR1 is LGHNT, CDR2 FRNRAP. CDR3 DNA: TGTGCTAGTGGCCGCAGGGAAGATAAAGGCTACACCTTC. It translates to CASGRREDKGYTF.

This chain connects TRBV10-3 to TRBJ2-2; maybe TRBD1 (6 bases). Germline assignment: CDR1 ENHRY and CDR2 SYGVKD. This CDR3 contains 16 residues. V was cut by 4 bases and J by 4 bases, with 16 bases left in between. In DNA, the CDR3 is TGTGCCATCAGTGGGCTCGGGACAATCAGCACCGGGGAGCTGTTTTTT. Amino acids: CAISGLGTISTGELFF.

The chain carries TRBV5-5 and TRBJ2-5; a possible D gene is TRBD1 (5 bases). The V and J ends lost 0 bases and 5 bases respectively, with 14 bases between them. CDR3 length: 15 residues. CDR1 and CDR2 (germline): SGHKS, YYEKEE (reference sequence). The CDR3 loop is CASSLVQGSVETQYF. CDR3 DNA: TGTGCCAGCAGCTTGGTCCAGGGCAGCGTGGAGACCCAGTACTTC.

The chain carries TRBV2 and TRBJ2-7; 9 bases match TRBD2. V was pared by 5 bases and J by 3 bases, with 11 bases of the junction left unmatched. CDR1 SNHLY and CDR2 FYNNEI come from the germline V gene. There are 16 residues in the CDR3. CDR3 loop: CASSSFSGRVYYEQYF. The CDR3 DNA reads TGTGCCAGCAGTTCCTTTAGCGGGAGAGTTTACTACGAGCAGTACTTC. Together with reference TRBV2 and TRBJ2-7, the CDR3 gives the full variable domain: EPEVTQTPSHQVTQMGQEVILRCVPISNHLYFYWYRQILGQKVEFLVSFYNNEISEKSEIFDDQFSVERPDGSNFTLKIRSTKLEDSAMYFCASSSFSGRVYYEQYFGPGTRLTVT.

The DNA of the CDR3 is TGTGCCAGCAGTGATTATCTACGGGGGAGCTCCTACGAGCAGTACTTC. Protein sequence: CASSDYLRGSSYEQYF. V gene TRBV6-1 combines with J gene TRBJ2-5; D is possibly TRBD2 (6 bases). Judging by the DNA end, TRBJ2-7 fits better; the J call may be wrong. This CDR3 comprises 16 residues. CDR1 MNHNS and CDR2 SASEGT come from the germline V gene.

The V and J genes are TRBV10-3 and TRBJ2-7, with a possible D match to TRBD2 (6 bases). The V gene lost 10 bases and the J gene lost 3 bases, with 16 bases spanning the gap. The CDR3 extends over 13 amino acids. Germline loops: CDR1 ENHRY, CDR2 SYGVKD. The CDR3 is CATAGGNDYEQYF. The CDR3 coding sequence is TGTGCCACCGCTGGGGGGAACGACTACGAGCAGTACTTC.

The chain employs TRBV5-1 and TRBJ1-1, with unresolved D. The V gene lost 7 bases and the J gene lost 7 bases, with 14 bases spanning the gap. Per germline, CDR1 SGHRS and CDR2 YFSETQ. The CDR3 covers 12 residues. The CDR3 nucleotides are TGCGCCAGCTCTCGGGGTCAGGATGAAGCTTTCTTT. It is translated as CASSRGQDEAFF.

DNA for the CDR3: TGCGCCAGCAGCCGCGGGACAGGGGGCGCTGGGGCCAACGTCCTGACTTTC. This sequence encodes CASSRGTGGAGANVLTF. The V and J genes are TRBV5-1 and TRBJ2-6; 12 nucleotides align to TRBD1. The CDR3 is 17 amino acids. Germline loops: CDR1 SGHRS, CDR2 YFSETQ. The ends lost 4 bases at V and 2 bases at J; junction bases unmatched: 4. The full variable domain, rest sourced from reference TRBV5-1 and TRBJ2-6, is KAGVTQTPRYLIKTRGQQVTLSCSPISGHRSVSWYQQTPGQGLQFLFEYFSETQRNKGNFPGRFSGRQFSNSRSEMNVSTLELGDSALYLCASSRGTGGAGANVLTFGAGSRLTVL.

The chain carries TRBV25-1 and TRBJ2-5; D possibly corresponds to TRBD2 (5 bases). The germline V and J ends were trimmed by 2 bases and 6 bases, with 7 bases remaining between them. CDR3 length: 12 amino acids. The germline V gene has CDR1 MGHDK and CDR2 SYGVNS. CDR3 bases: TGTGCCAGCAGTGAACCCGGGAAGACCCAGTACTTC. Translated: CASSEPGKTQYF.

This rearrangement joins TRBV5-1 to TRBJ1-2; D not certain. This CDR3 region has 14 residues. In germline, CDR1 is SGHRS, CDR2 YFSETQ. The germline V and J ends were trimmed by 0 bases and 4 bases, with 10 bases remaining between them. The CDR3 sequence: CASSLVQASYGYTF. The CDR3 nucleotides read TGCGCCAGCAGCTTGGTGCAGGCCTCCTATGGCTACACCTTC. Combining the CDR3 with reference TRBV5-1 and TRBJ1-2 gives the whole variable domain KAGVTQTPRYLIKTRGQQVTLSCSPISGHRSVSWYQQTPGQGLQFLFEYFSETQRNKGNFPGRFSGRQFSNSRSEMNVSTLELGDSALYLCASSLVQASYGYTFGSGTRLTVV.

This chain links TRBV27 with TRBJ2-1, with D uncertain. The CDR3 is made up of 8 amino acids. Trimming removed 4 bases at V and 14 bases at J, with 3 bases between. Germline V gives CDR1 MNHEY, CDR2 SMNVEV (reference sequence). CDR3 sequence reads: CASSSKFF. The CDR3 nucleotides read TGTGCCAGCAGTTCCAAGTTCTTC.

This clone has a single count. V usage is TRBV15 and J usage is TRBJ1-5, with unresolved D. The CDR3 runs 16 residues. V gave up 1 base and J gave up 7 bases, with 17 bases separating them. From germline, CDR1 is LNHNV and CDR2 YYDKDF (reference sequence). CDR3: CATSRGSGLSNQPQHF. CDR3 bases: TGTGCCACCAGCAGAGGGTCCGGACTTTCAAACCAGCCCCAGCATTTT.

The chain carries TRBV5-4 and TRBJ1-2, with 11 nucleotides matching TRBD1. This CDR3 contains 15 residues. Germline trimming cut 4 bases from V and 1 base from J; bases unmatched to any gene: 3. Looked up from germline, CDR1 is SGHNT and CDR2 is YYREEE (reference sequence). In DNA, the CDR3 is TGTGCCAGCAGCCGAGGGACAGGGGGTAACTATGGCTACACCTTC. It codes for CASSRGTGGNYGYTF.

The CDR3 bases are TGCAGCGCCTGGGACACGAGCTCCTACGAGCAGTACTTC. This encodes CSAWDTSSYEQYF. This sequence joins TRBV29-1 and TRBJ2-5, with TRBD1 as a possible D gene (6 bases). Judging by the DNA end, TRBJ2-7 fits better; the J call may be wrong. This CDR3 is 13 amino acids long. Germline CDR1 and CDR2: SQVTM and ANQGSEA.

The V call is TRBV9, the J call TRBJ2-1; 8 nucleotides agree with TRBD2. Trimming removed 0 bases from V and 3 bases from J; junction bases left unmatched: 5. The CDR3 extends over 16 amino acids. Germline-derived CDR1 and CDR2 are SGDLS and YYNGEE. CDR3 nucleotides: TGTGCCAGCAGCGTAGGTGGGACTAGAATCTACAATGAGCAGTTCTTC. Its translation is CASSVGGTRIYNEQFF.

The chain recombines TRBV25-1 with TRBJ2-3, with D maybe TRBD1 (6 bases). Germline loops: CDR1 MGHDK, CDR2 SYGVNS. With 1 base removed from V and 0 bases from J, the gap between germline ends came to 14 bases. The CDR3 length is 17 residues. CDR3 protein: CASSELAAGASTDTQYF. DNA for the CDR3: TGTGCCAGCAGTGAATTGGCTGCAGGGGCGAGCACAGATACGCAGTATTTT.

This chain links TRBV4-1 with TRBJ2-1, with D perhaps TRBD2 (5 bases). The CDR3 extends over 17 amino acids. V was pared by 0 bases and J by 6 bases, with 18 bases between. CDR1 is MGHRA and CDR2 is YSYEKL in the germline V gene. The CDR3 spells CASSQDAGFTSSNEQFF. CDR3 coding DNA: TGCGCCAGCAGCCAAGACGCGGGTTTCACCTCAAGCAATGAGCAGTTCTTC.

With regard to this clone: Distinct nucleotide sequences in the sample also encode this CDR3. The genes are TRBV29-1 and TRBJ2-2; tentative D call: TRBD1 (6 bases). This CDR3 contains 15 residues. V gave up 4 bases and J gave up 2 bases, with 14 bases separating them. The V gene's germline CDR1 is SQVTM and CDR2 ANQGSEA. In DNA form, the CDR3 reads TGCAGCGTTGTTCTTTGGGGGCTTAACACCGGGGAGCTGTTTTTT. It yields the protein CSVVLWGLNTGELFF.